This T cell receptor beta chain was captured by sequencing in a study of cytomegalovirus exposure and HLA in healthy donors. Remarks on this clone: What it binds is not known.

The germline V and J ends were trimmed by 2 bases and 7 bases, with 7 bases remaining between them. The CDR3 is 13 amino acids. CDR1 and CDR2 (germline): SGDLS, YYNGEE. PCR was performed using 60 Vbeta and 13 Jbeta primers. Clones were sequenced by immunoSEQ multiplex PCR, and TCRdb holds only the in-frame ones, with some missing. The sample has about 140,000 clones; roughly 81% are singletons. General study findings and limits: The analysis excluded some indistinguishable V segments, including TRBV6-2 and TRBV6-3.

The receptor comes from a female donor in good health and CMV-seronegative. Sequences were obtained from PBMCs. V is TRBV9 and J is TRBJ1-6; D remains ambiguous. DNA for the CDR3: TGTGCCAGCAGCGTTGGAGGGAATTCACCCCTCCACTTT. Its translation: CASSVGGNSPLHF.